This T cell receptor (beta chain) appears in the sequencing data of a study of blood T cell repertoires in COVID-19. In the study overall: PBMCs, B-cell-depleted T cells, or T cells provided the cDNA or gDNA that made up the material.

Living in roughly 25 US areas, the participants were between about 18 and 90 years of age. The CDR3 loop spans 17 amino acids. From germline, CDR1 is LGHNA and CDR2 YSLEER. V shed 0 bases, J shed 7 bases, and the junction held 6 bases outside the gene matches. Per the original methods: Researchers report that nucleated cell counts were estimated from reference gene primer amplification. Profiling relied on immunoSEQ multiplex PCR, and the TCRdb table lists in-frame clones only, not all of them. The V and J calls and the clone size are those of that table, but D and trimming were determined from the DNA. The table lists some 180,000 clones, less than 80% of them singletons.

This clonotype originated in a woman in her sixties or seventies in a cohort exposed to, infected with or recovered from COVID-19 (not recorded which). The V and J genes are TRBV4-3 and TRBJ2-2; TRBD2 matches at 12 bases. The material sequenced was PBMCs or T cells enriched from blood (not recorded which). The CDR3 region is CASSQETSGSVGGELFF. CDR3 nucleotides: TGCGCCAGCAGCCAAGAGACTAGCGGGAGTGTAGGCGGGGAGCTGTTTTTT.